The 26 T cell receptor beta chains listed next were all sequenced from one sample in a study of neurological immune-mediated disorders. MiXCR, applied by TCRdb to the 5' RACE reads, yields one record per CDR3 protein. The table has about 70,000 distinct CDR3 sequences, 2.5% to 3.5% seen once; the top ten hold about 5%. Sequencing used PBMCs. The receptors shown here come from a woman aged 45 to 65 with multiple sclerosis.

This clonotype was seen many times. The rearrangement joins TRBV7-6 to TRBJ1-2; tentative D call: TRBD1 (6 bases). With 8 bases removed from V and 2 bases from J, the gap between germline ends came to 12 bases. The CDR3 runs to 13 residues. Germline lookup yields CDR1 SGHVS and CDR2 FNYEAQ. CDR3 residues: CASAFRGNYGYTF. CDR3 DNA: TGTGCCAGCGCCTTCAGGGGAAACTATGGCTACACCTTC. The variable domain in full, with the rest retrieved from reference TRBV7-6 and TRBJ1-2, is GAGVSQSPRYKVTKRGQDVALRCDPISGHVSLYWYRQALGQGPEFLTYFNYEAQQDKSGLPNDRFSAERPEGSISTLTIQRTEQRDSAMYRCASAFRGNYGYTFGSGTRLTVV.

This clonotype was detected ten times or more. V gene TRBV12-3 or TRBV12-4 combines with J gene TRBJ2-1, with D possibly matching TRBD2 (5 bases). This CDR3 contains 18 residues. Trimming cost V 4 bases and J 0 bases, with 19 bases left between them. As DNA, the CDR3 is TGTGCCAGCAGTTCCTCGCTTCTAGCTCTGAGCTCCTACAATGAGCAGTTCTTC. This encodes CASSSSLLALSSYNEQFF.

This clonotype is medium-sized (0.01 to 0.1%) within its sample. The J gene is TRBJ1-1, the V gene TRBV20-1, with D possibly being TRBD1 (5 bases). Trimming removed 3 bases from V and 4 bases from J, with 12 bases in between. The CDR3 has 13 amino acids. From germline, CDR1 is DFQATT and CDR2 SNEGSKA (reference sequence). The CDR3 sequence: CSASLGGITEAFF. The CDR3 DNA sequence: TGCAGTGCTAGCTTGGGGGGAATCACTGAAGCTTTCTTT.

At least ten counts were recorded for this clonotype. The chain has TRBV20-1 and TRBJ2-3; no clear D. V was trimmed by 2 bases and J by 5 bases, leaving 8 bases between them. CDR3 length: 12 residues. CDR1 and CDR2 from the germline V gene are DFQATT and SNEGSKA (reference sequence). In DNA form, the CDR3 reads TGCAGTGCTAGACCCTCCGAAGATACGCAGTATTTT. This translates into CSARPSEDTQYF.

This clonotype has at least ten counts. The chain has TRBV7-8 and TRBJ1-2; D uncertain. The ends were cut back, 2 bases at V and 4 bases at J, with 11 bases in the middle. Germline V CDR1 and CDR2: SGHVS, FQNEAQ. The CDR3 totals 14 residues. CDR3 sequence reads: CASSLNTGTYGYTF. CDR3 coding DNA: TGTGCCAGCAGCTTAAATACCGGCACCTATGGCTACACCTTC.

This clonotype was seen many times. The chain links TRBV20-1 to TRBJ2-1; D not certain. The germline V gene has CDR1 DFQATT and CDR2 SNEGSKA (reference sequence). The V and J ends lost 5 bases and 6 bases respectively, with 17 bases between them. CDR3 size: 14 residues. The DNA for the CDR3 is TGCAGTGCTGGAGTTTTGGCCAACGTCAATGAGCAGTTCTTC. Encoded protein: CSAGVLANVNEQFF.

This clonotype was detected ten times or more. This rearrangement joins TRBV20-1 to TRBJ2-3; 13 bases line up with TRBD2. In germline, CDR1 is DFQATT, CDR2 SNEGSKA (reference sequence). This CDR3 has 14 amino acids. With 5 bases clipped from V and 6 bases from J, the junction kept 5 bases outside the gene matches. CDR3 sequence (DNA): TGCAGTGCTTCAACTAGCGGGGGGGCGGATACGCAGTATTTT. Protein product: CSASTSGGADTQYF.

At least ten counts were recorded for this clonotype. The chain carries TRBV5-6 and TRBJ2-3, with TRBD2 as a possible D gene (6 bases). Per the germline V gene, CDR1 is SGHDT and CDR2 is YYEEEE. V lost 3 bases and J lost 3, with 17 bases in between. This CDR3 is 16 amino acids long. CDR3 amino acids: CASSWAGLPRTDTQYF. DNA of the CDR3: TGTGCCAGCAGCTGGGCGGGACTTCCAAGAACAGATACGCAGTATTTT. Full variable domain (rest looked up from reference TRBV5-6 and TRBJ2-3): DAGVTQSPTHLIKTRGQQVTLRCSPKSGHDTVSWYQQALGQGPQFIFQYYEEEERQRGNFPDRFSGHQFPNYSSELNVNALLLGDSALYLCASSWAGLPRTDTQYFGPGTRLTVL.

This clonotype was seen at least ten times. The J gene is TRBJ1-2, the V gene TRBV5-1; no reliable D call. This CDR3 contains 12 residues. Germline V gene data show CDR1 as SGHRS and CDR2 as YFSETQ. The germline V and J ends were trimmed by 4 bases and 8 bases, with 12 bases remaining between them. CDR3 nucleotides: TGCGCCAGCAGCCCAAGCGGTGGAGGCTACACCTTC. Protein: CASSPSGGGYTF.

This clonotype was counted at least ten times. The chain recombines TRBV7-9 with TRBJ1-1; D remains unclear. The CDR3 length is 16 residues. Germline loops: CDR1 SEHNR, CDR2 FQNEAQ (reference sequence). V was shortened by 7 bases and J by 5 bases, with 23 bases between the two germline ends. This chain's CDR3 is CASTTLGVAADTEAFF. CDR3 sequence (DNA): TGTGCCAGCACCACCCTCGGCGTGGCGGCGGATACTGAAGCTTTCTTT.

This clonotype was counted at least ten times. The rearrangement links TRBV4-3 to TRBJ2-5, with 9 bases matching TRBD2. Trimming took 4 bases from V and 4 from J; bases not matched to a gene: 7. CDR3 length: 15 amino acids. Germline CDR1 reads LGHNA; CDR2 reads YSLEER. This CDR3 reads CASSPRRGGAETQYF. CDR3 in DNA: TGCGCCAGCAGCCCCCGACGCGGGGGGGCAGAGACCCAGTACTTC.

This clonotype was seen repeatedly, ten times or more. The chain uses TRBV20-1 and TRBJ1-1; no reliable D call. CDR1 and CDR2 from the germline V gene are DFQATT and SNEGSKA (reference sequence). Trimming removed 7 bases from V and 6 bases from J, with 15 bases in between. CDR3 size: 12 residues. CDR3 nucleotide sequence: TGCAGTGTCCCCGTGACGCGGGCTGAAGCTTTCTTT. It encodes CSVPVTRAEAFF.

This clonotype has ten or more counts. This chain uses TRBV7-2 with TRBJ2-5; D is uncertain. The V end was cut by 3 bases, the J end by 7 bases, with 9 bases between. CDR1 is SGHTA and CDR2 is FQGNSA in the germline V gene. CDR3 length equals 12 residues. The CDR3 DNA reads TGTGCCAGCAGCTTGTTGGGAATGACCCAGTACTTC. Amino acid sequence: CASSLLGMTQYF.

Ten or more counts support this clonotype. The chain joins TRBV28 to TRBJ2-6, with D possibly matching TRBD2 (6 bases). V was clipped by 6 bases and J by 3 bases, with 6 bases between them. CDR1 is MDHEN, CDR2 SYDVKM, per germline. This CDR3 spans 13 amino acids. CDR3 in amino acids: CASREGGANVLTF. The CDR3 DNA reads TGTGCCAGCAGGGAGGGTGGGGCCAACGTCCTGACTTTC.

This clonotype was seen only a few times. V and J are TRBV4-2 and TRBJ1-1, with D perhaps matching TRBD1 (5 bases). V lost 0 bases to trimming and J lost 0 bases, with 17 bases between them. Germline-derived CDR1 and CDR2 are LGHNA and YNFKEQ. This CDR3 region has 18 residues. Written as DNA, the CDR3 is TGTGCCAGCAGCCAAGAGAATGGGGCAGGTTCTATGAACACTGAAGCTTTCTTT. Translation gives CASSQENGAGSMNTEAFF.

This clonotype was seen at least ten times. This chain connects TRBV27 to TRBJ1-6; 7 nucleotides match TRBD1. The CDR3 has 14 residues. Germline loops: CDR1 MNHEY, CDR2 SMNVEV (reference sequence). The ends lost 5 bases at V and 7 bases at J; junction bases unmatched: 5. CDR3: CASSIDRVNSPLHF. CDR3 coding DNA: TGTGCCAGCAGTATTGACAGGGTGAATTCACCCCTCCACTTT.

This clonotype was counted a single time. Likely a read error: the CDR3 ends without its conserved phenylalanine or tryptophan. The genes are TRBV5-8 and TRBJ1-3; D gene unclear. CDR1 and CDR2 (germline): SGHTS, YDEGEE. The CDR3 runs to 13 residues. The CDR3 here is CASSANSGKTIYC. The CDR3 bases are TGTGCCAGCAGCGCCAACAGTGGAAAAACCATATATTGT.

This clonotype was recorded at least ten times. The chain carries TRBV4-1 and TRBJ2-2; TRBD2 might be the D (6 bases). Trimming pared 3 bases from V and 1 base from J, leaving 24 bases between. CDR1 is MGHRA and CDR2 is YSYEKL in the germline V gene. CDR3 length: 20 residues. The CDR3 reads CASSQNPPWNPGVNTGELFF. The CDR3, as DNA: TGCGCCAGCAGCCAGAATCCCCCATGGAATCCGGGGGTGAACACCGGGGAGCTGTTTTTT.

This clonotype has a count of ten or more. V and J are TRBV25-1 and TRBJ2-7, with 12 bases lining up with TRBD1. V trimming: 7 bases; J trimming: 5 bases; junction bases outside the gene matches: 6. CDR3 size: 14 residues. Germline CDR1 is MGHDK and CDR2 is SYGVNS. The DNA of the CDR3 is TGTGCCAGCATGGGGACAGGGGGCTTCAACGAGCAGTACTTC. Encoded protein: CASMGTGGFNEQYF.

This clonotype was counted many times. V and J are TRBV29-1 and TRBJ2-1; D possibly corresponds to TRBD2 (6 bases). Between the trimmed V and J ends, which lost 4 bases and 10 bases, there was a span of 17 bases. Germline V lookup: CDR1 SQVTM, CDR2 ANQGSEA. This CDR3 spans 13 amino acids. CDR3 residues: CSVGRGIGGEQFF. CDR3 sequence (DNA): TGCAGCGTTGGAAGGGGCATTGGAGGGGAGCAGTTCTTC.

This clonotype was counted at least ten times. The chain employs TRBV20-1 and TRBJ1-6; possibly TRBD1 for D (6 bases). V was cut by 8 bases and J by 7 bases, with 21 bases left in between. Germline lookup yields CDR1 DFQATT and CDR2 SNEGSKA (reference sequence). The CDR3 length is 15 residues. The chain's CDR3 is CSPSNHRETNSPLHF. CDR3 bases: TGCAGTCCCTCAAACCACAGGGAGACGAATTCACCCCTCCACTTT.

Ten or more counts support this clonotype. The CDR3 nucleotides read TGTGCCAGCAGTAGGGGACTAGCGGGAGACGGCACAGATACGCAGTATTTT. Encoded protein: CASSRGLAGDGTDTQYF. The rearrangement uses TRBV12-3 or TRBV12-4 and TRBJ2-3, with 14 bases fitting TRBD2. V dropped 5 bases and J dropped 1; count of bases not matched to a gene: 5. This CDR3 has 17 amino acids.

The chain couples TRBV12-2 to TRBJ2-7; the D call TRBD2 from the table was never checked on the DNA. TRBV12-2 is deemed a pseudogene. This CDR3 spans 15 amino acids. The CDR3, as DNA: TGTGCAAGTCGCGACCCGGGACTAGCTTGCTACGAGCAGTACGTC. It codes for CASRDPGLACYEQYV.

At least ten counts were recorded for this clonotype. This chain uses TRBV5-1 with TRBJ2-2; D is perhaps TRBD2 (6 bases). The CDR3 consists of 14 residues. The germline CDR1 and CDR2 sequences are SGHRS and YFSETQ. Trimming pared 3 bases from V and 5 bases from J, leaving 11 bases between. CDR3 in DNA: TGCGCCAGCAGCTGGGGCGCGGGGACCGGGGAGCTGTTTTTT. This sequence encodes CASSWGAGTGELFF.

This clonotype was seen at least ten times. The chain joins TRBV6-6 to TRBJ2-1; TRBD1 agrees at 10 bases. CDR3 length: 14 amino acids. V shed 6 bases, J shed 8 bases, and the junction held 7 bases outside the gene matches. Germline V gives CDR1 MNHNY, CDR2 SVGAGI (reference sequence). CDR3 in DNA: TGTGCCAGCAGACCACCGACAGGGGGCTATGAGCAGTTCTTC. Translated: CASRPPTGGYEQFF.

This clonotype was detected many times. The chain couples TRBV7-2 to TRBJ2-1; TRBD1 agrees at 7 bases. The length of the CDR3 is 17 residues. CDR1 is SGHTA, CDR2 FQGNSA, per germline. J lost 4 bases, V lost 2 bases, and 11 bases had no gene match. CDR3 DNA: TGTGCCAGCAGCTTAACCATATCAGGGGGTGGTTACAATGAGCAGTTCTTC. Its translation is CASSLTISGGGYNEQFF.